These T cell receptor beta chains were read from a single sample in a study of blood T cell repertoires in COVID-19. Produced via immunoSEQ multiplex PCR; TCRdb's table is partial and in-frame only. The sample contains about 400,000 clones, roughly 86% of which appear only once. Sequencing was performed on peripheral blood. The receptors here all came from a human donor in a cohort sampled during active COVID-19. The CDR3 runs from the conserved cysteine through the conserved F or W. The D gene is left open where the match is weak. Some rows have no size entry. The others give once, few or many, or a class for an expanded clone.

D gene	V gene	J gene	clone size	CDR3 DNA	CDR3 protein
TRBD1	TRBV7-2	TRBJ1-2	-	TGTGCCAGCAGCCTTAGGGACAGGGGCTATGGCTACACCTTC	CASSLRDRGYGYTF
-	TRBV10-3	TRBJ1-2	-	TGTGCCATCAGTGATGGACAGCTGGGCGGCTACACCTTC	CAISDGQLGGYTF
TRBD1	TRBV28	TRBJ1-5	-	TGTGCCAGCAGTTCGGCGGGGACAGCGCTCAATCAGCCCCAGCATTTT	CASSSAGTALNQPQHF
-	TRBV19	TRBJ2-3	-	TGTGCCAGTAGTATCGGGTCGGTAGGCACAGATACGCAGTATTTT	CASSIGSVGTDTQYF
TRBD1	TRBV14	TRBJ2-5	-	TGTGCCAGCAGCGTACGCAGGGGGCTAGAGACCCAGTACTTC	CASSVRRGLETQYF
-	TRBV6-2/TRBV6-3	TRBJ2-7	-	TGTGCCAGCAGTTACCTTGCCGCGGATTACGAGCAGTACTTC	CASSYLAADYEQYF
TRBD1	TRBV3-1/TRBV3-2	TRBJ1-2	-	TGTGCCAGCAGCCCGGGGACAGGGGGAAGGTCTGGCTACACCTTC	CASSPGTGGRSGYTF
-	TRBV5-6	TRBJ2-1	-	TGTGCCAGCAGCTTAGCGGCCCCGGAATACAATGAGCAGTTCTTC	CASSLAAPEYNEQFF
TRBD2	TRBV4-1	TRBJ2-2	-	TGCGCCAGCAGCCAAGATCCGGGGGGGACGACCGGGGAGCTGTTTTTT	CASSQDPGGTTGELFF
TRBD2	TRBV6-5	TRBJ2-2	-	TGTGCCAGCAGTTACTCGGGACTAGCGACCGGGGAGCTGTTTTTT	CASSYSGLATGELFF
-	TRBV5-5	TRBJ1-1	once	TGTGCCAGCAGCTTGGGGAGAGGGACTGAAGCTTTCTTT	CASSLGRGTEAFF
TRBD1	TRBV10-3	TRBJ1-1	-	TGTGCCATCAGTGCCCGGGCAGGGGGTGGTTACGGTGAAGCTTTCTTT	CAISARAGGGYGEAFF
-	TRBV15	TRBJ2-7	-	TGTGCCACCAGCAGAGATCGGGGGAGCTCCTACGAGCAGTACTTC	CATSRDRGSSYEQYF
-	TRBV3-1/TRBV3-2	TRBJ1-2	-	TGTGCCAGCAGCCAAGAAGGGGGGGGAAGGGACTATGGCTACACCTTC	CASSQEGGGRDYGYTF
-	TRBV29-1	TRBJ1-1	-	TGCAGCGTTCGGGAGGGGGGGTTGAACACTGAAGCTTTCTTT	CSVREGGLNTEAFF
TRBD1	TRBV5-6	TRBJ1-1	once	TGTGCCAGCAGCTTGGACAGGGGGATAGAAGCTTTCTTT	CASSLDRGIEAFF
-	TRBV11-3	TRBJ2-1	-	TGTGCCAGCAGCGCCGTGAGGGGGATGGATGAGCAGTTCTTC	CASSAVRGMDEQFF
-	TRBV3-1/TRBV3-2	TRBJ2-7	-	TGTGCCAGCAGCCAAGACATCGCAGGGCCCAAGGAGCAGTACTTC	CASSQDIAGPKEQYF
TRBD2	TRBV11-2	TRBJ2-3	-	TGTGCCAGCACCACAGAGCGGGGCTACACAGATACGCAGTATTTT	CASTTERGYTDTQYF
-	TRBV11-2	TRBJ1-1	once	TGTGCCAGCAGCTTAGAGTCAACAGGGATGGGCACTGAAGCTTTCTTT	CASSLESTGMGTEAFF
TRBD1	TRBV5-6	TRBJ2-1	-	TGTGCCAGCAGCGACGACAGGGGAAGCTCCTACAATGAGCAGTTCTTC	CASSDDRGSSYNEQFF
TRBD1	TRBV5-1	TRBJ1-3	once	TGCGCCAGCAGCCCCGAACCGAGGACAGGGAGGGGAAACACCATATATTTT	CASSPEPRTGRGNTIYF
TRBD1	TRBV19	TRBJ1-5	-	TGTGCCAGTAGTACTCAGACAGGGTATAATCAGCCCCAGCATTTT	CASSTQTGYNQPQHF
-	TRBV30	TRBJ1-2	-	TGTGCCTGGAGAATTCTGGCAGGGAACTATGGCTACACCTTC	CAWRILAGNYGYTF
-	TRBV3-1/TRBV3-2	TRBJ2-3	-	TGTGCCAGCAGCGAAGCCCCGCCCTGGGAGAATACGCAGTATTTT	CASSEAPPWENTQYF